Below are 23 T cell receptor beta chains sequenced from a single sample in a study of early T cells in non-severe SARS-CoV-2 infection. TCRdb called the 5' RACE reads again in MiXCR, with one record for every CDR3 protein. The sample has about 36,000 distinct CDR3 sequences; 6.8% are singletons. This sample comprised whole blood, obtained at baseline. These receptors were obtained from an adult who was a healthcare worker with PCR-confirmed SARS-CoV-2 infection or an uninfected control (not recorded which).

Regarding this clonotype: Compared with germline, one end of the junction differs, possibly owing to a read error. The rearrangement links TRBV7-7 to TRBJ2-5; D possibly corresponds to TRBD1 (5 bases). The germline CDR1 and CDR2 sequences are SSHAT and FNYEAQ (reference sequence). CDR3 length: 15 amino acids. CDR3 sequence reads: CASSLGSSRGETQYF. DNA of the CDR3: TGTGCTAGCAGCTTAGGTAGCTCTAGGGGAGAGACCCAGTACTTC.

This clonotype was observed a handful of times. The rearrangement joins TRBV6-2 or TRBV6-3 to TRBJ1-5, with no clear D. The CDR3 covers 12 residues. Germline values: CDR1 MNHEY, CDR2 SVGEGT. Trimming took off 6 bases at V and 9 bases at J, with 12 bases between the two ends. The CDR3 is CASSLGRRPQHF. The CDR3 DNA reads as TGTGCCAGCAGCCTCGGACGCCGGCCCCAGCATTTT.

Ten or more counts support this clonotype. The rearrangement joins TRBV29-1 to TRBJ2-7, with D perhaps TRBD2 (5 bases). CDR3 length: 14 residues. V lost 4 bases and J lost 3, with 16 bases in between. CDR1 SQVTM and CDR2 ANQGSEA come from the germline V gene. This chain's CDR3 is CSVVEGRSLYEQYF. CDR3 nucleotides: TGCAGCGTTGTTGAGGGCAGGTCGCTCTACGAGCAGTACTTC.

The sample holds a few counts of this clonotype. This chain links TRBV12-3 or TRBV12-4 with TRBJ1-5, with D possibly TRBD1 on 6 matching bases. The CDR3 loop spans 15 amino acids. The V end lost 5 bases, the J end lost 2 bases, and 13 bases lay between the germline ends. The CDR3 protein is CASSPREGGNQPQHF. In nucleotides, the CDR3 is TGTGCCAGCAGTCCCCGCGAGGGGGGCAATCAGCCCCAGCATTTT.

This clonotype was found a few times. The chain couples TRBV7-2 to TRBJ2-4; maybe TRBD2 (6 bases). V lost 4 bases to trimming and J lost 5 bases, with 9 bases between them. The CDR3 has 13 residues. Germline CDR1 SGHTA, CDR2 FQGNSA. CDR3 residues: CASSSIAENIQYF. As DNA, the CDR3 is TGTGCCAGCAGCTCCATAGCGGAAAACATTCAGTACTTC.

This clonotype was counted only a few times. The chain combines TRBV2 with TRBJ2-1; 10 bases fit TRBD2. Unmatched junction bases numbered 5, after V lost 2 bases and J lost 7 bases. Germline assignment: CDR1 SNHLY and CDR2 FYNNEI. This CDR3 contains 15 residues. CDR3 sequence (DNA): TGTGCCAGCAGTGAAAAGTCTAGCGGGAGTAATGAGCAGTTCTTC. Its translation is CASSEKSSGSNEQFF.

The gene calls are TRBV3-1 and TRBJ2-5, with D tentatively TRBD2 (6 bases). Germline V gene lookup returns CDR1 LGHDT and CDR2 YNNKEL (reference sequence). Deletions cut 2 bases from V and 7 bases from J, with 14 bases between. The CDR3 extends over 14 amino acids. The CDR3 region has the DNA TGTGCCAGCAGCCAAACGACTAGTGGGGGGACCCAGTACTTC. Protein: CASSQTTSGGTQYF.

This chain connects TRBV3-1 to TRBJ2-3; 12 nucleotides match TRBD2. The germline CDR1 and CDR2 sequences are LGHDT and YNNKEL (reference sequence). Trimming at V came to 4 bases and at J to 5 bases, leaving 4 bases not matched to a gene. The CDR3 extends over 15 amino acids. Written as DNA, the CDR3 is TGTGCCAGCAGCCCCGTACTAGCGGGAGGAGATACGCAGTATTTT. Protein sequence: CASSPVLAGGDTQYF.

The sample holds many counts of this clonotype. The chain has TRBV28 and TRBJ1-5; no reliable D call. V lost 3 bases and J lost 1, with 4 bases in between. This CDR3 spans 13 amino acids. The germline CDR1 and CDR2 sequences are MDHEN and SYDVKM. CDR3 DNA sequence: TGTGCCAGCAGTTTGAGCAGCAATCAGCCCCAGCATTTT. As protein: CASSLSSNQPQHF.

This clonotype was observed a few times. The V gene is TRBV6-6, the J gene TRBJ2-7; D remains unclear. Germline V gene data show CDR1 as MNHNY and CDR2 as SVGAGI (reference sequence). CDR3 length equals 15 residues. The V end was cut by 2 bases, the J end by 0 bases, with 11 bases between. The CDR3 DNA reads TGTGCCAGCAGTTACGCGACACCGAACTCCTACGAGCAGTACTTC. The encoded protein is CASSYATPNSYEQYF.

This clonotype was observed many times. The rearrangement joins TRBV6-4 to TRBJ2-1; 8 positions agree with TRBD2. The CDR3 has 17 amino acids. CDR1 is MRHNA and CDR2 is SNTAGT in the germline V gene. Trimming at V came to 3 bases and at J to 0 bases, leaving 7 bases not matched to a gene. The CDR3 nucleotides are TGTGCCAGCAGTGATAGCGGGAACCTATTCTCCTACAATGAGCAGTTCTTC. It translates to CASSDSGNLFSYNEQFF.

The sample holds a few counts of this clonotype. This chain links TRBV28 with TRBJ2-7, with TRBD2 as a possible D gene (5 bases). Germline assignment: CDR1 MDHEN and CDR2 SYDVKM. The V and J ends lost 7 bases and 1 base respectively, with 20 bases between them. The CDR3 sequence is 16 residues long. The CDR3 protein is CASIINRDMNSYEQYF. Written as DNA, the CDR3 is TGTGCCAGCATCATAAACCGGGATATGAATTCCTACGAGCAGTACTTC.

The rearrangement links TRBV29-1 to TRBJ2-3; the D gene could be TRBD1 or TRBD2 (7 bases each). Germline CDR1 SQVTM, CDR2 ANQGSEA. This CDR3 has 15 amino acids. V was shortened by 3 bases and J by 5 bases, with 18 bases between the two germline ends. For the CDR3, the DNA is TGCAGCGTTGAGGGACCGACAGGGAGGGGAGATACGCAGTATTTT. It specifies CSVEGPTGRGDTQYF.

This clonotype was seen repeatedly, ten times or more. The V call is TRBV4-1, the J call TRBJ1-5; 7 bases line up with TRBD1. Germline V gene sequence: CDR1 MGHRA, CDR2 YSYEKL. Unmatched junction bases numbered 2, after V lost 2 bases and J lost 4 bases. The CDR3 is 14 residues long. The CDR3 nucleotides read TGCGCCAGCAGCCAAACAGGGGTAAATCAGCCCCAGCATTTT. Its protein product is CASSQTGVNQPQHF.

This clonotype has ten or more counts. The chain recombines TRBV20-1 with TRBJ1-5; 9 bases are a match to TRBD1. The CDR3 extends over 14 amino acids. J lost 7 bases, V lost 2 bases, and 6 bases had no gene match. Germline V gene sequence: CDR1 DFQATT, CDR2 SNEGSKA (reference sequence). For the CDR3, the DNA is TGCAGTGCTAGAAAACAGGGGGCTGAACAGCCCCAGCATTTT. It specifies CSARKQGAEQPQHF.

This clonotype has at least ten counts. V and J are TRBV7-9 and TRBJ2-5, with D perhaps given as TRBD1 or TRBD2 (5 bases each). Germline V lookup: CDR1 SEHNR, CDR2 FQNEAQ (reference sequence). V lost 5 bases, J lost 1 base, and 8 bases lay in between. The CDR3 is 13 residues long. CDR3 amino acids: CASSRDGQETQYF. CDR3 bases: TGTGCCAGCAGCCGGGACGGCCAAGAGACCCAGTACTTC.

This rearrangement joins TRBV5-1 to TRBJ1-2, with D hard to call. CDR3 size: 12 residues. Germline V gene data show CDR1 as SGHRS and CDR2 as YFSETQ. V lost 2 bases and J 8 bases, leaving 10 bases between the germline ends. CDR3 loop: CASSLGGRGYTF. In DNA form, the CDR3 reads TGCGCCAGCAGCTTAGGAGGTCGGGGCTACACCTTC.

This clonotype was detected only a few times. This rearrangement joins TRBV24-1 to TRBJ2-2; no firm D call. This CDR3 has 18 amino acids. Germline-derived CDR1 and CDR2 are KGHDR and SFDVKD. V lost 0 bases and J lost 3, with 16 bases in between. The CDR3 loop reads CATSDLPFKARYTGELFF. In DNA form, the CDR3 reads TGTGCCACCAGTGATTTGCCGTTTAAGGCAAGGTACACCGGGGAGCTGTTTTTT.

This chain connects TRBV20-1 to TRBJ2-3; no clear D gene. Germline loops: CDR1 DFQATT, CDR2 SNEGSKA (reference sequence). The CDR3 totals 17 residues. V was clipped by 3 bases and J by 6 bases, with 25 bases between them. CDR3 sequence: CSARIPVDPTSADTQYF. The CDR3 DNA reads as TGCAGTGCTAGGATCCCCGTGGACCCGACCTCCGCGGATACGCAGTATTTT.

This clonotype has a count of ten or more. This sequence joins TRBV2 and TRBJ2-7, with TRBD1 identical over 8 bases. Trimming took 2 bases from V and 2 from J; bases not matched to a gene: 8. The CDR3 is 16 residues long. CDR1 and CDR2 (germline): SNHLY, FYNNEI. CDR3 region: CASSESRPGGPYEQYF. As DNA, the CDR3 is TGTGCCAGCAGTGAATCTCGGCCAGGGGGCCCCTACGAGCAGTACTTC.

This clonotype occurred a few times. The gene calls are TRBV25-1 and TRBJ2-2, with D possibly matching TRBD2 (6 bases). Germline loops: CDR1 MGHDK, CDR2 SYGVNS. This CDR3 contains 15 residues. The V end was cut by 3 bases, the J end by 4 bases, with 12 bases between. The CDR3 sequence: CASSDHGSVTGELFF. CDR3 sequence (DNA): TGTGCCAGCAGTGATCACGGGAGTGTCACCGGGGAGCTGTTTTTT.

This chain links TRBV5-1 with TRBJ1-5; D remains unclear. V lost 4 bases and J 0 bases, leaving 8 bases between the germline ends. The CDR3 runs 14 residues. The germline V gene has CDR1 SGHRS and CDR2 YFSETQ. For the CDR3, the DNA is TGCGCCAGCAGCCTCGAGAATAGCAATCAGCCCCAGCATTTT. This codes for CASSLENSNQPQHF.

This clonotype has a handful of counts. The chain carries TRBV6-6 and TRBJ1-2; 8 bases are shared with TRBD1. From germline, CDR1 is MNHNY and CDR2 SVGAGI (reference sequence). J was trimmed by 4 bases and V by 4 bases; bases with no gene match: 20. This CDR3 comprises 19 residues. The CDR3 loop is CASSLRTDGQGALVYGYTF. In DNA form, the CDR3 reads TGTGCCAGCAGTTTGAGGACAGATGGACAGGGCGCGCTTGTCTATGGCTACACCTTC.